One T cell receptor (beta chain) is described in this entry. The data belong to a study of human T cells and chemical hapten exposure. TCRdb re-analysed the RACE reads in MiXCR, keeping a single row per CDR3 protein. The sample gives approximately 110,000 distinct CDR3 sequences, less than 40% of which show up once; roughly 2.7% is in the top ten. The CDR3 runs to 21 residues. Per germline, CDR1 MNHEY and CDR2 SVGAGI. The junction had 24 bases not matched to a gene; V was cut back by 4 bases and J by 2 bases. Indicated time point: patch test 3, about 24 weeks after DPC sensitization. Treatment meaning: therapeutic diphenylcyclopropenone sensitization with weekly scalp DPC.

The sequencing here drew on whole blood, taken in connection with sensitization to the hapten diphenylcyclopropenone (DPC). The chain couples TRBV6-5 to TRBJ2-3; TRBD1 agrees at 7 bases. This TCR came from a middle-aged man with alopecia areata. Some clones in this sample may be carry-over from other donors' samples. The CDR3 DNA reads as TGTGCCAGCAGTTTCACTTTTAACCCTCAGCAGGGGGAAAGGGTCACAGATACGCAGTATTTT. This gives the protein CASSFTFNPQQGERVTDTQYF.